This paragraph reports one T cell receptor beta chain. V gave up 4 bases and J gave up 1 base, with 18 bases separating them. The germline gives CDR1 SGHRS, CDR2 YFSETQ. The CDR3 has 16 residues. This record belongs to a study of blood T cell repertoires in COVID-19. Assay used: immunoSEQ multiplex PCR; TCRdb lists only in-frame clones, some missing. The sample shows fewer than 250,000 clones, around 79% of them seen only once. This sequence joins TRBV5-1 and TRBJ2-7; D possibly corresponds to TRBD2 (7 bases). The sample consisted of peripheral blood. The receptor was derived from a woman in her forties or fifties with acute or convalescent COVID-19. Here the CDR3 reads CASSRGSGGPSYEQYF. Written as DNA, the CDR3 is TGCGCCAGCAGCCGAGGTTCGGGGGGCCCTTCCTACGAGCAGTACTTC. Based on the CDR3 plus reference TRBV5-1 and TRBJ2-7, the full variable domain is KAGVTQTPRYLIKTRGQQVTLSCSPISGHRSVSWYQQTPGQGLQFLFEYFSETQRNKGNFPGRFSGRQFSNSRSEMNVSTLELGDSALYLCASSRGSGGPSYEQYFGPGTRLTVT.